Given below is one T cell receptor (beta chain) in context. Its antigen is still unknown. Base qualities are not provided; no much larger clone lies one nucleotide away. What this sample's time point label stands for: about 28 days (+/-7) after the second vaccine dose. Because spike-specific TCR depth and breadth did not differ between the two schedules, AZD1222 recipients who got a second dose at roughly 4 weeks were pooled with those who got a second dose at roughly 12 weeks. The vaccinee samples were drawn from two UK trials, COV001 and COV002, one of which was a single-blind randomized controlled phase 2/3 trial testing AZD1222 (ChAdOx1 nCoV-19) in healthy adults. For TCRbeta chain sequencing, PBMC samples were collected from trial participants at day 0 and at day 28 after the second dose. The CDR3 regions of human TCRbeta chains were analyzed by immunosequencing. For the original study's pipeline: Repertoire TCRs were checked for matches against a reference library of SARS-CoV-2-specific TCRs that had been generated using the MIRA antigen-specificity platform. Breadth was defined as the fraction of unique TCRs that were SARS-CoV-2-associated, and depth was defined as the fraction of total T cells that were SARS-CoV-2-associated. Using the MIRA data, every spike-specific TCR was mapped to the spike region that the TCR reacted to and assigned to either a CD4 or a CD8 class. Log10-transformed breadth and depth values were compared by one-way ANOVA with Sidak's multiple comparisons tests. TCRdb retrieved this table from immuneACCESS and kept in-frame rearrangements only. Not all clones are present; in checked studies, unresolved V genes account for under half, and no reason is known for the remainder. From that table come the V and J calls and clone size; the DNA was used to work out D and trimming. Recorded for this sample are some 110,000 clones; 85% to 95% of them occurred a single time. Roughly 1.4% of the sample is held by the ten biggest clonotypes.

This sample is drawn from a study of T cell responses to AZD1222 COVID-19 vaccine (dated by TCRdb to about 2021). Background for the entire study: TCR sequencing covered over 230 trial participants: about 210 given two doses of AZD1222 and 26 given two doses of MenACWY control vaccine. Enrollment into the trials was organized by age into subgroups of 18-55, 56-69 and 70-plus years, and those subgroups contained approximately 150, 30 and 60 TCR-sequenced participants, respectively.

Overall results and qualifications from the work: In the small 56-69-year group, the increase in depth fell short of significance, most likely because of low power. Reportedly, almost half of the unique spike-specific TCRs recognized epitopes lying outside the regions that are mutated in the B.1.351 and B.1.1.7 variants. Conclusions about previously exposed vaccinees are limited because only six or seven AZD1222 recipients were SARS-CoV-2 seropositive at baseline. Because no samples from the day 14 peak response were available, repertoires could be characterized only after the peak T cell response. A significant rise in spike-specific TCR breadth and depth was observed after two AZD1222 doses relative to day 0 and relative to MenACWY recipients. Participants were mostly white British and included more females than males, and it was suggested by the authors that clonal diversity may have been underestimated. The vaccine-associated CD4 TCRs covered the entire spike protein, and the dominant responses fell in regions 160-218 and 743-854.

From a lookup of the germline V gene, CDR1 and CDR2 are MDHEN and SYDVKM. Cut back by 3 bases and 10 bases, the V and J ends lie 12 bases apart. The CDR3 has 12 amino acids, counting the end cysteine and phenylalanine. Only the CDR3 portion is preserved as DNA: 36 bases, with reading frame beginning at the first base. The chain links TRBV28 with TRBJ2-5, with TRBD2 as a weak D call on 6 bases. The receptor was isolated from an adult who received the AZD1222 COVID-19 vaccine. This material consisted of peripheral blood, taken 28 days after the second AZD1222 dose. In nucleotides, the sequence is TGTGCCAGCAGTTTCTCCCTGGGGGGCCAGTACTTC. Translation gives CASSFSLGGQYF.